This record concerns one TCR beta chain sequence. The CDR3 covers 14 residues. Trimming took 10 bases from V and 2 from J; bases not matched to a gene: 10. Germline V CDR1 and CDR2: SNHLY, FYNNEI. Blood draws occurred at baseline, cycle 4 day 1, and cycle 7 day 1. This record belongs to a study of OX40 agonist ivuxolimab in advanced cancers. At the level of the study: While on treatment, patients had intravenous ivuxolimab at 0.01 to 10 mg/kg every 2 weeks. Hepatocellular carcinoma, melanoma, renal cell or head and neck cancer occurred in dose-escalation patients.

The repertoire was sequenced with immunoSEQ multiplex PCR; TCRdb's copy has only in-frame clones and lacks some. Here the sample spans 65,000 to 85,000 clones, approximately 90% being singletons. The sequence was collected from an adult with an advanced solid tumor such as melanoma, head and neck, liver or kidney cancer. The specimen comprised CD4+ or CD8+ T cells sorted from blood, sampled in a trial of the OX40 agonist ivuxolimab. V and J are TRBV2 and TRBJ1-2; 7 bases match TRBD1. CDR3: CAIPRTGPNYGYTF. CDR3 nucleotide sequence: TGTGCCATCCCTAGGACAGGACCCAACTATGGCTACACCTTC.